The source of this T cell receptor (beta chain) is a study of shared clonotypes between healthy human individuals. This CDR3 is 13 amino acids long. The J segment lost 5 bases and the V segment lost 9 bases, leaving 8 bases of the junction unmatched. Germline lookup yields CDR1 MGHDK and CDR2 SYGVNS. Repertoires were generated with immunoSEQ multiplex PCR, while TCRdb's copy carries only in-frame clones and drops some. The sample carries about 490,000 clones, approximately 80% recorded once. With regard to this clone: The same CDR3 also results from other DNA sequences found in this sample.

Sequenced: PBMCs. The chain uses TRBV25-1 and TRBJ2-3; 7 nucleotides align to TRBD1. The clonotype comes from a woman aged 40 to 50 in good health. Some clones in this sample may be carry-over from other donors' samples. The CDR3 reads CASTQGLLDTQYF. In DNA form, the CDR3 reads TGTGCCAGTACACAGGGGTTACTAGATACGCAGTATTTT.